This T cell receptor beta chain came from a study of T cell changes during pregnancy in multiple sclerosis. The CDR3 is 13 amino acids. V lost 3 bases to trimming and J lost 5 bases, with 13 bases between them. Germline-derived CDR1 and CDR2 are SQVTM and ANQGSEA. TCRdb's table, derived via immunoSEQ multiplex PCR, lists solely in-frame clones and lacks some. Among more than 95,000 clones listed, roughly 93% were seen once. This receptor was taken from a female donor with multiple sclerosis, enrolled in a pregnancy study. The sequenced sample was peripheral blood, obtained after pregnancy. The chain is built from TRBV29-1 and TRBJ1-2; possible D gene TRBD1, 6 bases. DNA of the CDR3: TGCAGCGTTGATCCGGGACACCTTTATGGCTACACCTTC. This encodes CSVDPGHLYGYTF.